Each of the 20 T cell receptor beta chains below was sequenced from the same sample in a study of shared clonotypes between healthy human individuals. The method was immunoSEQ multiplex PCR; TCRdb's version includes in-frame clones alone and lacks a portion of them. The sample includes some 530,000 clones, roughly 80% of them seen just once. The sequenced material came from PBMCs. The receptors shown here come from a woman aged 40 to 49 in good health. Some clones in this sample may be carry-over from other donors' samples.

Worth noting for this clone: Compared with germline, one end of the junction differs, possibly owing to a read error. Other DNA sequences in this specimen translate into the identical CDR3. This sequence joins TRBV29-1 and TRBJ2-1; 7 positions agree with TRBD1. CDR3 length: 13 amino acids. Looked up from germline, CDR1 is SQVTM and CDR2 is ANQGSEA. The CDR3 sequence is CSVGTGVVNKQFF. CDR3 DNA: TGCAGCGTCGGAACAGGGGTGGTCAATAAGCAGTTCTTC.

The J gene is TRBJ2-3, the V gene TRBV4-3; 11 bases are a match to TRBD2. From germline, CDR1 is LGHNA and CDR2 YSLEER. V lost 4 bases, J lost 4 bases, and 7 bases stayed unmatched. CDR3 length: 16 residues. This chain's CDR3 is CASSPQTSGTADTQYF. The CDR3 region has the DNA TGCGCCAGCAGCCCGCAGACTAGCGGGACCGCAGATACGCAGTATTTT.

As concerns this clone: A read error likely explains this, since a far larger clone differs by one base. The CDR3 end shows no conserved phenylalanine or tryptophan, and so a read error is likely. The CDR3 here is CSVEDLLHEQYL. CDR3 nucleotide sequence: TGCAGCGTTGAAGATCTTCTCCACGAGCAGTACCTC. The chain couples TRBV29-1 to TRBJ2-7; D remains unclear. The ends were cut back, 0 bases at V and 5 bases at J, with 8 bases in the middle. The CDR3 covers 12 residues. CDR1 is SQVTM, CDR2 ANQGSEA, per germline.

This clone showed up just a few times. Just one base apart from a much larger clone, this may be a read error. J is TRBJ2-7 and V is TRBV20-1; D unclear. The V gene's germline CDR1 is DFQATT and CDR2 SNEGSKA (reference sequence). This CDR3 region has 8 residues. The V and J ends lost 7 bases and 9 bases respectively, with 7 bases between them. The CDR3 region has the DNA TGCAGTGTTGGCGGGCAGTACTTC. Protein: CSVGGQYF.

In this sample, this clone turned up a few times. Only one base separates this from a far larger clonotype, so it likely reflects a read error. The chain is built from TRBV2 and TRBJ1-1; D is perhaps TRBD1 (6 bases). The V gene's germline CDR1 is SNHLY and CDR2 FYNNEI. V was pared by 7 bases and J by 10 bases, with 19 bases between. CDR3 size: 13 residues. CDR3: CASNWYSLGGAFF. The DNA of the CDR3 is TGTGCCAGCAACTGGTACAGCTTAGGGGGAGCTTTCTTT.

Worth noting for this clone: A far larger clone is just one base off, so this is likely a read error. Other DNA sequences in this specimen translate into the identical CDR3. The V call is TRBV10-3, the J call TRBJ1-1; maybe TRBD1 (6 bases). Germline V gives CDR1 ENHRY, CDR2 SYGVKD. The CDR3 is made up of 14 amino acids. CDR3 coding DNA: TGTGCCATCAGAGAGTGGGGGGCTTACACTGAAGCATTCTTT. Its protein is CAIREWGAYTEAFF.

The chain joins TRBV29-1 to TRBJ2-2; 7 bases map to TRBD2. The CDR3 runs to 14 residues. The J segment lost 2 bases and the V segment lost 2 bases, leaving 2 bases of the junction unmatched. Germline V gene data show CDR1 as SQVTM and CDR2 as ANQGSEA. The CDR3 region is CSVEIAGNTGELFF. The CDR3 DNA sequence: TGCAGCGTTGAAATAGCGGGCAACACCGGGGAGCTGTTTTTT.

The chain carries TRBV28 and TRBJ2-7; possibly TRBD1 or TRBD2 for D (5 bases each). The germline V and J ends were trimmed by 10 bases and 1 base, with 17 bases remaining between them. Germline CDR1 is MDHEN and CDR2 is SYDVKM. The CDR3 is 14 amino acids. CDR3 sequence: CATLGRYNSYEQYF. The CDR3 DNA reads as TGTGCCACCCTGGGACGTTACAATTCCTACGAGCAGTACTTC.

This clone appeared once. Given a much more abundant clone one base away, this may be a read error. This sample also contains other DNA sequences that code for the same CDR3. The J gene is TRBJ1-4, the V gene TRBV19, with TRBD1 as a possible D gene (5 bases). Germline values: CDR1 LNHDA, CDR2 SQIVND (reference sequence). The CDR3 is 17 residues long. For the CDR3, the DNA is TGTGCCAGTAGTAAGGGGTGGCAATCCCAAGCTAATGAAAAACTATTTTTT. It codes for CASSKGWQSQANEKLFF.

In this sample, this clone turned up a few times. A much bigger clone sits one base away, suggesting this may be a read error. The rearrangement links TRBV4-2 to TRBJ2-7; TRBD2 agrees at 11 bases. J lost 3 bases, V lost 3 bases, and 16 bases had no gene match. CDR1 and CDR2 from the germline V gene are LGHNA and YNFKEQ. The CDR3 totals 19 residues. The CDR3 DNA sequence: TGTGCCAGCAGCCAGGAATGGACTAGCGGGCGAAACCTAGTCTACGAGCAGTACTTC. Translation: CASSQEWTSGRNLVYEQYF.

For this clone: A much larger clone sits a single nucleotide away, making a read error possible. CDR3 bases: TGTGCCAGCAGCTTAGCAGTGAACACTGAAGCTTTCTTT. This codes for CASSLAVNTEAFF. The chain uses TRBV11-2 and TRBJ1-1; D is uncertain. Trimming removed 1 base from V and 0 bases from J, with 3 bases in between. Germline assignment: CDR1 SGHAT and CDR2 FQNNGV. The CDR3 is 13 residues long.

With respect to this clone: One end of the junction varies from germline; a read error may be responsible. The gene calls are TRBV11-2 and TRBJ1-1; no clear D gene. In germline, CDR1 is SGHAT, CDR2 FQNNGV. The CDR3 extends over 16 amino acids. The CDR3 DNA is TGCGCCAGCAGCTTAGAACTTGCATGGCTGAACACTGAAGCTTTCTTT. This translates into CASSLELAWLNTEAFF.

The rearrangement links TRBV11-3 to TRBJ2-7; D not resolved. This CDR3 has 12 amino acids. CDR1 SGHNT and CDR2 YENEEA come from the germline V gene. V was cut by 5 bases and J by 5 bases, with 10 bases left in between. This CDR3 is CASSDLTHEQYF. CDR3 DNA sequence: TGTGCCAGCAGCGATCTCACTCACGAGCAGTACTTC.

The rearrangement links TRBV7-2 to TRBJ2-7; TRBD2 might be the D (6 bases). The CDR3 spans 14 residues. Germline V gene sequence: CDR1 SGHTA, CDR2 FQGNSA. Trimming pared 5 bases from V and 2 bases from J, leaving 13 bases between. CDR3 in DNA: TGTGCCAGCAGCCCACCGGGCGGGACCTACGAGCAGTACTTC. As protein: CASSPPGGTYEQYF.

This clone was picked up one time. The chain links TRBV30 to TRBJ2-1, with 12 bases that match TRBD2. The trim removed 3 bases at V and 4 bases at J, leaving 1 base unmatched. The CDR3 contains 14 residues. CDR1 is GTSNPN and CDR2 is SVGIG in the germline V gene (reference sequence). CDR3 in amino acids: CAWRGLAGYNEQFF. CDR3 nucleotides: TGTGCCTGGAGGGGACTAGCGGGTTACAATGAGCAGTTCTTC.

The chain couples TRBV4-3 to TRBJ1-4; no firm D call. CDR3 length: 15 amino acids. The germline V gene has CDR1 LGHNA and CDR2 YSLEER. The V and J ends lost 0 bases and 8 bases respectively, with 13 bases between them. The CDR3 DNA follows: TGCGCCAGCAGCCAAGATCGGGTTATTGGCGAAAAACTGTTTTTT. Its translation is CASSQDRVIGEKLFF.

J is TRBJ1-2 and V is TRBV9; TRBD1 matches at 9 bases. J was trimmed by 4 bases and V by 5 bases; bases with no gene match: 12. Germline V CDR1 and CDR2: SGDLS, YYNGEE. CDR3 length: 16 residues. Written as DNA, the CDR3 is TGTGCCAGCAGTGATTTGAGGACAGGGGATTTCTATGGCTACACCTTC. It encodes CASSDLRTGDFYGYTF.

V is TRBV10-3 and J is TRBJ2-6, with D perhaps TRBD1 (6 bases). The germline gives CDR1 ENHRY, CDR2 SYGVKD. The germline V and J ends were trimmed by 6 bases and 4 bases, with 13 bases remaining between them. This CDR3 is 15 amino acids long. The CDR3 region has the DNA TGTGCCATCAGCGCGACAGGCCCCGGGGCCAACGTCCTGACTTTC. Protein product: CAISATGPGANVLTF.

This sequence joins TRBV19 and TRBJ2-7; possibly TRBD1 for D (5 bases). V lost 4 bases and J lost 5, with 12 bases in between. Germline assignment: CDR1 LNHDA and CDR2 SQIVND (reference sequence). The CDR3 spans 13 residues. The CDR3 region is CASSRPGSDEQYF. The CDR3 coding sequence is TGTGCCAGTAGTAGGCCAGGGTCCGACGAGCAGTACTTC.

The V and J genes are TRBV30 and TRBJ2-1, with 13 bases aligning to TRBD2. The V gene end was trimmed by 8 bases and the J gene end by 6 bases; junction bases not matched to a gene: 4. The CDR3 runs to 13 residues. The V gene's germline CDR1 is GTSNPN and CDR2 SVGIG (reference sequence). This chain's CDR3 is CAGGLAGRNEQFF. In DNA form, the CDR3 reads TGTGCCGGGGGACTAGCGGGACGCAATGAGCAGTTCTTC.